These 5 T cell receptor beta chains share one sample of origin, sequenced in a study of T cells in Graves' hyperthyroidism and ophthalmopathy. RNA transcripts served as the template for amplifying TCR beta CDR3 regions. Using the HTBI primer set, a first-round RT-PCR was run on the TCR CDR3. TCRdb redid the calling of the multiplex PCR reads with MiXCR, one entry per CDR3 protein. The sample records approximately 300,000 distinct CDR3 sequences, approximately 19% being singletons. Material: blood. These receptors were collected from a man over 45 with Graves' ophthalmopathy.

The rearrangement links TRBV2 to TRBJ2-3, with TRBD2 as a possible D gene (6 bases). V lost 8 bases and J 3 bases, leaving 15 bases between the germline ends. The CDR3 runs 14 residues. The germline V gene encodes CDR1 SNHLY and CDR2 FYNNEI. CDR3 loop: CASYSLATTDTQYF. The CDR3 coding sequence is TGTGCCAGCTACAGCCTAGCGACGACAGATACGCAGTATTTT.

This clonotype was observed many times. V gene TRBV30 combines with J gene TRBJ1-2; D perhaps matches TRBD1 (5 bases). This CDR3 region has 12 residues. V was pared by 4 bases and J by 3 bases, with 9 bases between. The germline V gene encodes CDR1 GTSNPN and CDR2 SVGIG (reference sequence). This CDR3 is CAWMGGHYGYTF. The CDR3 nucleotides read TGTGCCTGGATGGGGGGACACTATGGCTACACCTTC.

There are many counts of this clonotype. This chain connects TRBV28 to TRBJ2-7; possibly TRBD2 for D (5 bases). The CDR3 runs 12 residues. Per the germline V gene, CDR1 is MDHEN and CDR2 is SYDVKM. The V and J ends lost 1 base and 6 bases respectively, with 7 bases between them. CDR3 bases: TGTGCCAGCAGTTTATACGGGATCGAGCAGTACTTC. Protein sequence: CASSLYGIEQYF.

In this sample, this clonotype turned up many times. The chain links TRBV3-1 to TRBJ2-2, with TRBD1 matching over 9 bases. The J segment lost 0 bases and the V segment lost 4 bases, leaving 0 bases of the junction unmatched. CDR3 size: 15 residues. The germline CDR1 and CDR2 sequences are LGHDT and YNNKEL (reference sequence). The DNA for the CDR3 is TGTGCCAGCAGCCGACAGGGGGCGAACACCGGGGAGCTGTTTTTT. It specifies CASSRQGANTGELFF.

This clonotype was detected only a few times. The V call is TRBV9, the J call TRBJ1-5; D is undetermined. Trimming removed 4 bases from V and 3 bases from J, with 11 bases in between. Per germline, CDR1 SGDLS and CDR2 YYNGEE. The CDR3 spans 14 residues. CDR3 DNA sequence: TGTGCCAGCAGCCGCGCGGGAGACAATCAGCCCCAGCATTTT. The encoded protein is CASSRAGDNQPQHF.